A single sample gave rise to the 3 T cell receptor beta chains below, sequenced in a study of shared T cell receptors in the human thymus. Only in-frame clones appear in the TCRdb table, and some are missing; sequencing was by immunoSEQ multiplex PCR. This table holds 550,000 to 800,000 clones, 70% to 90% found once. Another study also made use of these data, one on human thymus T cells.

Sequenced sample: thymocytes. The receptor source for this set is a girl under three years old with a congenital heart defect.

V gene TRBV11-3 combines with J gene TRBJ2-2; 8 bases agree with TRBD1. Unmatched junction bases numbered 2, after V lost 5 bases and J lost 0 bases. Germline V lookup: CDR1 SGHNT, CDR2 YENEEA. The CDR3 spans 15 residues. The CDR3 sequence: CASSAGQANTGELFF. CDR3 sequence (DNA): TGTGCCAGCAGCGCGGGACAGGCGAACACCGGGGAGCTGTTTTTT.

The chain employs TRBV7-8 and TRBJ2-1; TRBD2 aligns across 8 bases. Germline V gene data show CDR1 as SGHVS and CDR2 as FQNEAQ. CDR3 length equals 18 residues. J gave up 5 bases and V 6 bases, and 18 bases lay outside the gene matches. Here the CDR3 reads CASSYSGSAGGINNEQFF. For the CDR3, the DNA is TGTGCCAGCAGTTACAGTGGAAGCGCGGGGGGTATAAACAATGAGCAGTTCTTC.

This clone was observed a few times. The chain carries TRBV25-1 and TRBJ2-7, with 8 bases that match TRBD2. Per the germline V gene, CDR1 is MGHDK and CDR2 is SYGVNS. The CDR3 extends over 15 amino acids. J was trimmed by 3 bases and V by 5 bases; bases with no gene match: 9. The CDR3 DNA reads as TGTGCCAGCAGTTCCGAGCGGGGGTCTCTCTACGAGCAGTACTTC. Protein product: CASSSERGSLYEQYF.